This T cell receptor (beta chain) was identified in a study of CD8+ T cells in alopecia areata. Background on the study: For the treated group, dosing was oral tofacitinib at 5 to 10 mg twice daily.

Study findings and constraints: Scalp sequencing captures resident alphabeta T cells of normal skin too. Throughout tofacitinib, many expanded lesional clones continued to persist in scalp and blood.

Note on this clone: Its antigen is unidentified.

Following RNA extraction, reverse transcription yielded cDNA that acted as the sequencing template. Repertoires were generated with immunoSEQ multiplex PCR, while TCRdb's copy carries only in-frame clones and drops some. Here the sample spans some 190,000 clones, about 51% being singletons. Treatment here: oral pan-JAK inhibitor, 5-10 mg twice daily. A FACSAria was used to sort CD4+ and CD8+ T cells. These cells came from PBMCs. This CDR3 is built from 16 residues. CDR1 and CDR2 (germline): MNHEY, SVGAGI. With V trimmed by 2 bases and J by 2 bases, 6 bases remained unmatched. This specimen consisted of CD8+ T cells sorted from blood, obtained around week 54, from a patient treated with tofacitinib. V is TRBV6-5 and J is TRBJ2-3; 8 positions match TRBD2. This receptor was taken from a human donor with alopecia areata. The CDR3 region has the DNA TGTGCCAGCAGTTACGCCGCGGGGGGCATCACAGATACGCAGTATTTT. Translating it yields CASSYAAGGITDTQYF.